These 32 T cell receptor beta chains were sequenced from one sample in a study of vaccination effects on CD4 cells after COVID-19. Only in-frame clones appear in the TCRdb table, and some are missing; sequencing was by immunoSEQ multiplex PCR. There are roughly 70,000 clones in the sample; more than 65% occur only once, and around 5% lies in the top ten. No cognate antigen is known for these TCRs. ViraFEST used viral peptide pools to expand antigen-specific CD4+ T cells before sequencing. When about ten days of culture had elapsed, CD4+ T cells were isolated. By PCR, the person was confirmed to have had SARS-CoV-2 infection between March and December 2020. Here the sequenced sample was CD4+ T cells from PBMCs cultured with HIV peptides, taken before COVID-19 vaccination. Subset given: HIV-1 Nef peptide pool negative control/reference culture. The receptors stem from a human donor who had a prior SARS-CoV-2 infection.

The rearrangement uses TRBV7-2 and TRBJ2-1; D gene unclear. The germline V gene has CDR1 SGHTA and CDR2 FQGNSA. V lost 7 bases and J lost 1, with 14 bases in between. This CDR3 has 15 residues. The CDR3 here is CASMPLFGSYNEQFF. The DNA for the CDR3 is TGTGCCAGCATGCCGTTGTTTGGATCCTACAATGAGCAGTTCTTC.

This clone was found once. The V gene is TRBV10-3, the J gene TRBJ1-3, with D perhaps matching TRBD1 (5 bases). Germline V gives CDR1 ENHRY, CDR2 SYGVKD. V lost 0 bases to trimming and J lost 4 bases, with 10 bases between them. There are 15 residues in the CDR3. The CDR3, as DNA: TGTGCCATCAGTGAGTCCCCGGCAGGGGGAAACACCATATATTTT. Translated, it gives CAISESPAGGNTIYF.

This chain joins TRBV9 and TRBJ2-5; 7 nucleotides agree with TRBD2. Germline values: CDR1 SGDLS, CDR2 YYNGEE. The CDR3 consists of 14 residues. V lost 0 bases to trimming and J lost 2 bases; unmatched junction nucleotides: 1. The CDR3 sequence is CASSVGREQETQYF. In nucleotides, the CDR3 is TGTGCCAGCAGCGTAGGGCGGGAGCAAGAGACCCAGTACTTC.

A few counts support this clone. The chain joins TRBV10-3 to TRBJ2-7; D gene uncertain. The CDR3 has 14 residues. The V and J ends lost 0 bases and 3 bases respectively, with 9 bases between them. Germline V CDR1 and CDR2: ENHRY, SYGVKD. In DNA, the CDR3 is TGTGCCATCAGTGAGTCTCTGGCAATCTACGAGCAGTACTTC. Amino acids: CAISESLAIYEQYF.

The chain has TRBV7-2 and TRBJ1-2; weak D call: TRBD1 (5 bases). The CDR3 runs to 13 residues. The V gene lost 4 bases and the J gene lost 8 bases, with 14 bases spanning the gap. Germline V gene lookup returns CDR1 SGHTA and CDR2 FQGNSA. CDR3 sequence (DNA): TGTGCCAGCAGCTGGTGGGGCTTGGAGGGCTACACCTTC. Translated, it gives CASSWWGLEGYTF.

The chain is built from TRBV28 and TRBJ1-2; D uncertain. This CDR3 spans 12 amino acids. Trimming removed 2 bases from V and 5 bases from J, with 6 bases in between. Germline V CDR1 and CDR2: MDHEN, SYDVKM. The CDR3 reads CASSLGLYGYTF. In DNA form, the CDR3 reads TGTGCCAGCAGTTTAGGGCTATATGGCTACACCTTC.

This clone was seen more than once but under ten times. J is TRBJ1-2 and V is TRBV7-3; TRBD1 aligns across 7 bases. CDR3 length: 15 amino acids. V was pared by 0 bases and J by 6 bases, with 7 bases of the junction left unmatched. The germline V gene has CDR1 SGHTA and CDR2 FQGTGA. The CDR3: CASSLTPGQIHGYTF. CDR3 bases: TGTGCCAGCAGCTTAACTCCGGGACAGATCCATGGCTACACCTTC.

In its sample, this clone was seen a few times. The chain uses TRBV7-9 and TRBJ2-2; TRBD2 aligns across 8 bases. The ends lost 6 bases at V and 4 bases at J; junction bases unmatched: 1. Germline V gives CDR1 SEHNR, CDR2 FQNEAQ (reference sequence). This CDR3 comprises 13 residues. CDR3 nucleotide sequence: TGTGCCAGCAGAAGCGGGGGCACCGGGGAGCTGTTTTTT. This codes for CASRSGGTGELFF.

This chain links TRBV9 with TRBJ2-3, with D unclear. V was clipped by 3 bases and J by 2 bases, with 16 bases between them. Germline lookup yields CDR1 SGDLS and CDR2 YYNGEE. This CDR3 spans 16 amino acids. In DNA form, the CDR3 reads TGTGCCAGCAGCGCCCGAGAGTCCTTAAACACAGATACGCAGTATTTT. This sequence encodes CASSARESLNTDTQYF. Drawing the rest from reference TRBV9 and TRBJ2-3, the complete variable domain is DSGVTQTPKHLITATGQRVTLRCSPRSGDLSVYWYQQSLDQGLQFLIQYYNGEERAKGNILERFSAQQFPDLHSELNLSSLELGDSALYFCASSARESLNTDTQYFGPGTRLTVL.

The sample holds one count of this clone. The chain has TRBV3-1 (or the pseudogene TRBV3-2) and TRBJ2-7; D is perhaps TRBD1 or TRBD2 (5 bases each). The V end lost 4 bases, the J end lost 4 bases, and 14 bases lay between the germline ends. This CDR3 is 14 amino acids long. Per the germline V gene, CDR1 is LGHDT and CDR2 is YNNKEL (reference sequence). The CDR3: CASSPGALRYEQYF. As DNA, the CDR3 is TGTGCCAGCAGCCCCGGGGCTCTACGTTACGAGCAGTACTTC.

The genes are TRBV27 and TRBJ1-1, with D unclear. The V gene lost 5 bases and the J gene lost 6 bases, with 19 bases spanning the gap. CDR3 length: 15 amino acids. Germline values: CDR1 MNHEY, CDR2 SMNVEV (reference sequence). The CDR3 sequence: CASSPRVQQWAEAFF. The CDR3 DNA sequence: TGTGCCAGCAGTCCCCGGGTCCAACAATGGGCTGAAGCTTTCTTT.

The J gene is TRBJ1-3, the V gene TRBV6-4; perhaps TRBD1 as D (6 bases). V lost 0 bases and J 0 bases, leaving 15 bases between the germline ends. Germline CDR1 reads MRHNA; CDR2 reads SNTAGT. The CDR3 loop spans 18 amino acids. CDR3 in DNA: TGTGCCAGCAGTGACTCGTCAGTGGACAGTCTCTCTGGAAACACCATATATTTT. Amino acid sequence: CASSDSSVDSLSGNTIYF.

This clone was found a few times. The chain carries TRBV6-5 and TRBJ1-6; possible D gene TRBD1, 5 bases. The V gene lost 5 bases and the J gene lost 6 bases, with 8 bases spanning the gap. CDR3 length: 13 residues. Germline V CDR1 and CDR2: MNHEY, SVGAGI. CDR3: CASSIQANSPLHF. The CDR3 DNA reads as TGTGCCAGCAGTATACAGGCTAATTCACCCCTCCACTTT.

The V gene is TRBV5-5, the J gene TRBJ2-3, with a weak D call TRBD1 (5 bases). V was shortened by 4 bases and J by 2 bases, with 11 bases between the two germline ends. Germline assignment: CDR1 SGHKS and CDR2 YYEKEE (reference sequence). This CDR3 region has 14 residues. This CDR3 is CASSPTGITDTQYF. The CDR3 DNA is TGTGCCAGCAGCCCCACAGGAATCACAGATACGCAGTATTTT. Filled out from reference TRBV5-5 and TRBJ2-3, the complete variable domain reads DAGVTQSPTHLIKTRGQQVTLRCSPISGHKSVSWYQQVLGQGPQFIFQYYEKEERGRGNFPDRFSARQFPNYSSELNVNALLLGDSALYLCASSPTGITDTQYFGPGTRLTVL.

The V call is TRBV4-2, the J call TRBJ1-4; a possible D gene is TRBD1 (5 bases). Trimming left V 1 base short and J 8 bases short, with 14 bases between. This CDR3 contains 15 residues. CDR1 and CDR2 (germline): LGHNA, YNFKEQ. In DNA form, the CDR3 reads TGTGCCAGCAGCCAAGCTCTGGGGGGAGGGGAAAAACTGTTTTTT. The encoded protein is CASSQALGGGEKLFF.

This clone was seen only a few times. This chain links TRBV7-3 with TRBJ2-1, with 7 bases aligning to TRBD2. CDR3 length: 13 amino acids. V trimming: 2 bases; J trimming: 15 bases; junction bases outside the gene matches: 10. The germline V gene encodes CDR1 SGHTA and CDR2 FQGTGA. CDR3 residues: CASSLAGEREAFF. In nucleotides, the CDR3 is TGTGCCAGCAGCTTAGCTGGGGAGCGGGAAGCGTTCTTC.

V is TRBV7-3 and J is TRBJ2-7; a weak D match, TRBD1 (5 bases). CDR1 is SGHTA, CDR2 FQGTGA, per germline. V lost 5 bases and J 4 bases, leaving 12 bases between the germline ends. The CDR3 length is 13 residues. The CDR3, as DNA: TGTGCCAGCAGCACAGGCTCCGGGTACGAGCAGTACTTC. It codes for CASSTGSGYEQYF.

This clone came up a few times. The rearrangement links TRBV30 to TRBJ2-3, with a weak D call TRBD2 (5 bases). Germline V gives CDR1 GTSNPN, CDR2 SVGIG (reference sequence). V lost 5 bases to trimming and J lost 4 bases, with 19 bases between them. CDR3 size: 15 residues. CDR3 loop: CAWGRLTPNADTQYF. The CDR3 nucleotides are TGTGCCTGGGGGAGACTGACGCCGAACGCAGATACGCAGTATTTT.

This clone has just a few counts. V is TRBV30 and J is TRBJ2-5, with D hard to call. The CDR3 covers 14 residues. Trimming removed 3 bases from V and 2 bases from J, with 13 bases in between. The V gene's germline CDR1 is GTSNPN and CDR2 SVGIG (reference sequence). DNA of the CDR3: TGTGCCTGGAGCACACGGACGAGACAAGAGACCCAGTACTTC. It specifies CAWSTRTRQETQYF.

This clone was observed a handful of times. J is TRBJ1-2 and V is TRBV9; 8 nucleotides align to TRBD1. The CDR3 extends over 14 amino acids. Germline loops: CDR1 SGDLS, CDR2 YYNGEE. With 3 bases clipped from V and 8 bases from J, the junction kept 9 bases outside the gene matches. The DNA for the CDR3 is TGTGCCAGCAGCGCCCAAAACAGGGGGGGAGGCTACACCTTC. Protein product: CASSAQNRGGGYTF.

CDR3 nucleotide sequence: TGTGCCAGCAGCTTTCGACAGGGGGGCACCGGGGAGCTGTTTTTT. Translating gives CASSFRQGGTGELFF. The gene calls are TRBV5-4 and TRBJ2-2; TRBD1 matches at 9 bases. Germline V gene sequence: CDR1 SGHNT, CDR2 YYREEE (reference sequence). The CDR3 length is 15 residues. The V segment lost 2 bases and the J segment 4 bases; nucleotides outside the gene matches: 3.

This chain uses TRBV9 with TRBJ1-2; D remains unclear. This CDR3 contains 14 residues. CDR1 is SGDLS, CDR2 YYNGEE, per germline. With 0 bases removed from V and 1 base from J, the gap between germline ends came to 7 bases. The CDR3 DNA is TGTGCCAGCAGCGTAGAGGAGAGTAACTATGGCTACACCTTC. Residues: CASSVEESNYGYTF.

In this sample, this clone turned up a few times. The chain recombines TRBV5-1 with TRBJ1-2, with D uncertain. Germline CDR1 SGHRS, CDR2 YFSETQ. The CDR3 totals 17 residues. Trimming took 0 bases from V and 7 from J, leaving 22 bases between them. CDR3 in amino acids: CASSLGEPEINFRGYTF. The CDR3 nucleotides are TGCGCCAGCAGCTTGGGGGAACCCGAAATTAATTTCCGTGGCTACACCTTC.

The genes are TRBV5-3 and TRBJ2-7; D perhaps matches TRBD1 (6 bases). TRBV5-3 is recorded as an ORF, its role being uncertain. Trimming took 3 bases from V and 7 from J, leaving 14 bases between them. The CDR3 is 13 residues long. As DNA, the CDR3 is TGTGCCAGAAGCTACTACCGGGACACAGAGCAGTACTTC. It translates to CARSYYRDTEQYF.

This clone was seen a few times. This rearrangement joins TRBV7-9 to TRBJ1-2, with TRBD1 matching over 9 bases. The V segment lost 5 bases and the J segment 2 bases; nucleotides outside the gene matches: 3. Germline V CDR1 and CDR2: SEHNR, FQNEAQ (reference sequence). The CDR3 sequence is 14 residues long. The CDR3 DNA is TGTGCCAGCAGCAGCGGGACAGGGAACTATGGCTACACCTTC. Protein: CASSSGTGNYGYTF.

The V call is TRBV28, the J call TRBJ1-2; no definite D call. Germline V gives CDR1 MDHEN, CDR2 SYDVKM. The CDR3 sequence is 12 residues long. V shed 6 bases and J shed 4 bases, with 9 bases lying between them. The CDR3 sequence is CASSPTAYGYTF. The CDR3 bases are TGTGCCAGCAGCCCAACAGCCTATGGCTACACCTTC.

This clone occurred a few times. The genes are TRBV6-1 and TRBJ1-3; perhaps TRBD1 as D (6 bases). CDR3 size: 15 residues. In germline, CDR1 is MNHNS, CDR2 SASEGT. V was shortened by 2 bases and J by 4 bases, with 12 bases between the two germline ends. The CDR3 loop is CASSETPGAGNTIYF. In DNA form, the CDR3 reads TGTGCCAGCAGTGAAACCCCAGGGGCCGGAAACACCATATATTTT.

This clone was seen once. This chain connects TRBV3-1 (or the pseudogene TRBV3-2) to TRBJ2-2, with D possibly being TRBD2 (6 bases). The CDR3 has 16 residues. Per germline, CDR1 LGHDT and CDR2 YNNKEL (reference sequence). The V end lost 1 base, the J end lost 4 bases, and 13 bases lay between the germline ends. The CDR3 protein is CASSQGEAGSTGELFF. The CDR3 region has the DNA TGTGCCAGCAGCCAAGGGGAGGCGGGAAGCACCGGGGAGCTGTTTTTT.

The gene calls are TRBV3-1 (or the pseudogene TRBV3-2) and TRBJ2-7; possible D gene TRBD2, 6 bases. The V end was cut by 2 bases, the J end by 7 bases, with 15 bases between. In germline, CDR1 is LGHDT, CDR2 YNNKEL (reference sequence). The CDR3 is made up of 14 amino acids. This chain's CDR3 is CASSQNSGLLEQYF. CDR3 bases: TGTGCCAGCAGCCAAAATTCGGGACTCTTGGAGCAGTACTTC.

This clone showed up just a few times. V usage is TRBV11-2 and J usage is TRBJ1-3; D is undetermined. Germline values: CDR1 SGHAT, CDR2 FQNNGV. There are 13 residues in the CDR3. Trimming stripped 7 bases from V and 4 bases from J, with 11 bases between. CDR3 nucleotide sequence: TGTGCCAGCACCGGGGTCCCCGGAAACACCATATATTTT. It codes for CASTGVPGNTIYF. Full variable domain (rest looked up from reference TRBV11-2 and TRBJ1-3): EAGVAQSPRYKIIEKRQSVAFWCNPISGHATLYWYQQILGQGPKLLIQFQNNGVVDDSQLPKDRFSAERLKGVDSTLKIQPAKLEDSAVYLCASTGVPGNTIYFGEGSWLTVV.

The V and J genes are TRBV28 and TRBJ2-1; D is possibly TRBD2 (7 bases). Germline CDR1 and CDR2: MDHEN and SYDVKM. Trimming cost V 2 bases and J 7 bases, with 18 bases left between them. The CDR3 is 16 residues long. The CDR3 sequence is CASSLGGAGSGNEQFF. DNA of the CDR3: TGTGCCAGCAGTTTAGGGGGGGCGGGATCTGGGAATGAGCAGTTCTTC.

This chain links TRBV30 with TRBJ2-7; D possibly corresponds to TRBD1 (5 bases). There are 12 residues in the CDR3. Germline-derived CDR1 and CDR2 are GTSNPN and SVGIG (reference sequence). The V and J ends lost 8 bases and 5 bases respectively, with 16 bases between them. CDR3 residues: CARSQGGDEQYF. The CDR3 nucleotides are TGTGCCAGATCGCAGGGTGGGGACGAGCAGTACTTC.